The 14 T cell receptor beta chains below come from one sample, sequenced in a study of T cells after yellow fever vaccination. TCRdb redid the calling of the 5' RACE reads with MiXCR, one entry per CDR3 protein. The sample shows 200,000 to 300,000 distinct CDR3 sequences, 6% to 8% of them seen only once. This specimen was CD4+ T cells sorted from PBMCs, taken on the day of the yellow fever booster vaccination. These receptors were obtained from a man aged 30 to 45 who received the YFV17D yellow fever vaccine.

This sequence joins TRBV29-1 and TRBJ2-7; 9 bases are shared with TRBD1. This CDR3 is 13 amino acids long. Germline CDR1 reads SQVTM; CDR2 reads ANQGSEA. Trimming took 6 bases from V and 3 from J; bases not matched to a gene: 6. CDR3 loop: CSVATGGGYEQYF. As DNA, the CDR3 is TGCAGCGTCGCAACAGGGGGCGGCTACGAGCAGTACTTC.

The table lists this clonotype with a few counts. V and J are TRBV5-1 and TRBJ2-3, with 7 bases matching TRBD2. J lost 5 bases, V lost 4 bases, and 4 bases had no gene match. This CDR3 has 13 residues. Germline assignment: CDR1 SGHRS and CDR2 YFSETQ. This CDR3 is CASSVAGVDTQYF. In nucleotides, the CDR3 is TGCGCCAGCAGCGTTGCGGGAGTAGATACGCAGTATTTT.

The CDR3 sequence is CSGPGQSNEQYF. CDR3 DNA: TGCAGTGGGCCGGGACAGAGTAATGAGCAGTACTTC. The chain carries TRBV20-1 and TRBJ2-1, with 7 bases aligning to TRBD1. The end of the DNA fits TRBJ2-7 better, so the J call may be wrong. This CDR3 has 12 amino acids. The germline CDR1 and CDR2 sequences are DFQATT and SNEGSKA (reference sequence).

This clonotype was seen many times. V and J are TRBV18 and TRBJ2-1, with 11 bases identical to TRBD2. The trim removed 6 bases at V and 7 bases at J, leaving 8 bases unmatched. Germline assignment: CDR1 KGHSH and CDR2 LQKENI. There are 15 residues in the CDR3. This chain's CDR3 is CASSPGTSGSNEQFF. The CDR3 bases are TGTGCCAGCTCCCCCGGGACTAGCGGATCAAATGAGCAGTTCTTC. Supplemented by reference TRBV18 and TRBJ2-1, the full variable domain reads NAGVMQNPRHLVRRRGQEARLRCSPMKGHSHVYWYRQLPEEGLKFMVYLQKENIIDESGMPKERFSAEFPKEGPSILRIQQVVRGDSAAYFCASSPGTSGSNEQFFGPGTRLTVL.

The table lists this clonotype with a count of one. CDR3 bases: TGTGCCAGCAGTGAACTTGGGAGGGCGTATTTT. As protein: CASSELGRAYF. The genes are TRBV6-1 and TRBJ2-3, with 7 bases identical to TRBD2. Germline CDR1 is MNHNS and CDR2 is SASEGT. The CDR3 totals 11 residues. J lost 14 bases, V lost 2 bases, and 4 bases had no gene match.

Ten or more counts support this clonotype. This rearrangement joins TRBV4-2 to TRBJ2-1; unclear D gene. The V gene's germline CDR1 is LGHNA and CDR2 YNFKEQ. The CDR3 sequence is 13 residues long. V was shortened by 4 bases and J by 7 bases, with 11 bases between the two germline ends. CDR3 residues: CASSRPEVNEQFF. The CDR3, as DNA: TGTGCCAGCAGCCGGCCAGAGGTGAATGAGCAGTTCTTC.

The CDR3 loop is CAISPDSGANVLTF. The CDR3 DNA reads as TGTGCCATCAGTCCCGACTCTGGGGCCAACGTCCTGACTTTC. The chain employs TRBV10-3 and TRBJ2-6; the D is unclear. Trimming pared 5 bases from V and 0 bases from J, leaving 5 bases between. Per the germline V gene, CDR1 is ENHRY and CDR2 is SYGVKD. The CDR3 is 14 amino acids.

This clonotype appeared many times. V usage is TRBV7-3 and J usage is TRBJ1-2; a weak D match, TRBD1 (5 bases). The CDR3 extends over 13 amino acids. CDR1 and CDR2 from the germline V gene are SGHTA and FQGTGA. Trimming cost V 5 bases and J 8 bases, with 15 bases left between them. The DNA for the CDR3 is TGTGCCAGCAGCCGGCCCAGGGTTGGGGGCTACACCTTC. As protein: CASSRPRVGGYTF.

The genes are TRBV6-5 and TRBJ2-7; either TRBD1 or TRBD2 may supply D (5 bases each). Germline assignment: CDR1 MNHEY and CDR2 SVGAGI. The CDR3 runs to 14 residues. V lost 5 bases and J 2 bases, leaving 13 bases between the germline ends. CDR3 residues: CASSPPGPPYEQYF. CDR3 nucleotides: TGTGCCAGCAGTCCACCGGGACCACCCTACGAGCAGTACTTC.

The DNA of the CDR3 is TGTGCCAGCAGCCCCTGGCCTAGTTTGACCCAGTACTTC. Translating gives CASSPWPSLTQYF. The genes are TRBV12-3 or TRBV12-4 and TRBJ2-5; no reliable D call. The CDR3 runs 13 residues. The V end lost 6 bases, the J end lost 7 bases, and 15 bases lay between the germline ends.

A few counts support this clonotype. The CDR3 nucleotides read TGCAGTGCTCGAGGCGGTAGATTTACCTACGAGCAGTACTTC. Its translation is CSARGGRFTYEQYF. The rearrangement joins TRBV20-1 to TRBJ2-7; D remains unclear. V was pared by 5 bases and J by 2 bases, with 16 bases between. The CDR3 consists of 14 residues. The germline gives CDR1 DFQATT, CDR2 SNEGSKA (reference sequence).

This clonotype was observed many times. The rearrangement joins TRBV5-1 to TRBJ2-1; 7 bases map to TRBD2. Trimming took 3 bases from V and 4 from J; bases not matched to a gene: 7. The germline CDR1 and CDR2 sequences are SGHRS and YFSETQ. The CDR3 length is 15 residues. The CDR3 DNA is TGCGCCAGCAGCTCCACGGGGGAGGGATACAATGAGCAGTTCTTC. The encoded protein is CASSSTGEGYNEQFF.

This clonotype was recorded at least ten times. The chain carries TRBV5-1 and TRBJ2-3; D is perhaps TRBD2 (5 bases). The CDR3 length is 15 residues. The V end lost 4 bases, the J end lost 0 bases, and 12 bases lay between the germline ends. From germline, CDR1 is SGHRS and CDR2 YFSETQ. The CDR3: CASSHGIGSTDTQYF. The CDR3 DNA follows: TGCGCCAGCAGCCACGGGATCGGCAGCACAGATACGCAGTATTTT.

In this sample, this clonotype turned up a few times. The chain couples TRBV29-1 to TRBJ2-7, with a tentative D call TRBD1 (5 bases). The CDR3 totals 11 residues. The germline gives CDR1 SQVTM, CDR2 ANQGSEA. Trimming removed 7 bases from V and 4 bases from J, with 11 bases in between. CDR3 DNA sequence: TGCAGCGGGGGCTCGCGATACGAGCAGTACTTC. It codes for CSGGSRYEQYF.